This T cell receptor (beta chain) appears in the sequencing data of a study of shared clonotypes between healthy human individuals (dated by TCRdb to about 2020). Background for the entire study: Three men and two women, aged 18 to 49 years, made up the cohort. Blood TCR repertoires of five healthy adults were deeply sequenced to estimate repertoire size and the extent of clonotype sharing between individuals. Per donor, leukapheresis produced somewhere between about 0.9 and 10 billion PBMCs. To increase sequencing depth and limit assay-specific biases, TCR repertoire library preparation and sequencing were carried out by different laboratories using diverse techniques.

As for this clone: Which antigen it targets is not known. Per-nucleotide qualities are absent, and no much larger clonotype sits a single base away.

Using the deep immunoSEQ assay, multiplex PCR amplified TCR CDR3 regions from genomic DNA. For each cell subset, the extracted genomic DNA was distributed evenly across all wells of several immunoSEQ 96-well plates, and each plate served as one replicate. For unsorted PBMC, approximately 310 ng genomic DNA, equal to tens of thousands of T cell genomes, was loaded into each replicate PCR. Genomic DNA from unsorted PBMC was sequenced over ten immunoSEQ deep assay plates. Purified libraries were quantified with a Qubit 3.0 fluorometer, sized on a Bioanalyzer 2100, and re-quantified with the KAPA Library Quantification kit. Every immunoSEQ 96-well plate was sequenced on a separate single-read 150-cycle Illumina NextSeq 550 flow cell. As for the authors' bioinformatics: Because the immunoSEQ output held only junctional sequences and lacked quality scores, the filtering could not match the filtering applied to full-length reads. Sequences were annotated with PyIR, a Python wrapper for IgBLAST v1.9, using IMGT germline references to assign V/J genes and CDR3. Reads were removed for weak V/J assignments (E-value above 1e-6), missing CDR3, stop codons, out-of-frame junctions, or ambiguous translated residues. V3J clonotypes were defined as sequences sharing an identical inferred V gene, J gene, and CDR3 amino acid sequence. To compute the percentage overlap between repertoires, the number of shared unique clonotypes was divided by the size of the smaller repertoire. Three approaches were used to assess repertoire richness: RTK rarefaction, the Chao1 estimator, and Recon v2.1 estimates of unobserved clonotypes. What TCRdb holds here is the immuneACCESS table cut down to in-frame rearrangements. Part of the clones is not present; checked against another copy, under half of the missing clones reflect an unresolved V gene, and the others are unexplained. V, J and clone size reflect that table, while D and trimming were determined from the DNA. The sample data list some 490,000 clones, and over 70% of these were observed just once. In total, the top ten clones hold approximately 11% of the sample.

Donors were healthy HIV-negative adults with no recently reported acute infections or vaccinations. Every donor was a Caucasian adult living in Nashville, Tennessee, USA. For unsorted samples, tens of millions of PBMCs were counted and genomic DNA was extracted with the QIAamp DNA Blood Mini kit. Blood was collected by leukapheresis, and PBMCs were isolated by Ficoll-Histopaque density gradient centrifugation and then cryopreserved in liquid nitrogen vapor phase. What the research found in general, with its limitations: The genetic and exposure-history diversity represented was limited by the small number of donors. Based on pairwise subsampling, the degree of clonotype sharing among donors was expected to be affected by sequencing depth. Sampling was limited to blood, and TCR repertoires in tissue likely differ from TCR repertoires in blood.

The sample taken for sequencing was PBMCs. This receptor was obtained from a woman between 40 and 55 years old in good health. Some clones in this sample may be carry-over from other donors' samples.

The DNA sequence follows: TGTGCCAGTAGTATTGCGGGCCAATCCTACGAGCAGTACTTC. Its coded protein is CASSIAGQSYEQYF. The chain employs TRBV19 and TRBJ2-7; the D gene is possibly TRBD2, with 5 bases matching. From cysteine to phenylalanine, the CDR3 is 14 amino acids long. The only DNA kept is the CDR3, 42 bases in frame from the first base. The germline V gene encodes CDR1 LNHDA and CDR2 SQIVND (reference sequence). The junction carries 10 bases between V and J, which are trimmed by 3 bases and 1 base respectively. With the portions outside the CDR3 filled from the reference TRBV19 and TRBJ2-7 genes, the complete variable region becomes DGGITQSPKYLFRKEGQNVTLSCEQNLNHDAMYWYRQDPGQGLRLIYYSQIVNDFQKGDIAEGYSVSREKKESFPLTVTSAQKNPTAFYLCASSIAGQSYEQYFGPGTRLTVT.